One and the same sample provided the 9 T cell receptor beta chains below, sequenced in a study of T cell responses to AZD1222 COVID-19 vaccine. The method was immunoSEQ multiplex PCR; TCRdb's version includes in-frame clones alone and lacks a portion of them. This sample has 160,000 or so clones, with more than 85% found just once. This specimen was peripheral blood, taken 28 days after the second AZD1222 dose. The source of these receptors is an adult who received the AZD1222 COVID-19 vaccine.

This sequence joins TRBV5-5 and TRBJ1-4; no reliable D call. Deletions cut 2 bases from V and 4 bases from J, with 12 bases between. Germline values: CDR1 SGHKS, CDR2 YYEKEE (reference sequence). The CDR3 runs to 15 residues. CDR3 region: CASSFRTGINEKLFF. CDR3 coding DNA: TGTGCCAGCAGCTTTCGGACGGGGATTAATGAAAAACTGTTTTTT.

The count of this clone is one. The rearrangement links TRBV18 to TRBJ1-2; the match to TRBD1 covers 8 bases. The V segment lost 3 bases and the J segment 7 bases; nucleotides outside the gene matches: 10. The CDR3 is 15 residues long. Germline CDR1 and CDR2: KGHSH and LQKENI. The CDR3 region is CASSPGTGLYLGYTF. The CDR3 DNA is TGTGCCAGCTCACCCGGGACAGGTTTATACCTTGGCTACACCTTC.

This chain joins TRBV6-6 and TRBJ1-2; a possible D gene is TRBD1 (6 bases). This CDR3 is 16 amino acids long. CDR1 is MNHNY and CDR2 is SVGAGI in the germline V gene (reference sequence). Trimming shortened V by 4 bases and J by 3 bases, and 18 bases separated the two germline ends. The CDR3 protein is CASSSSGTRVDYGYTF. In DNA, the CDR3 is TGTGCCAGCAGTTCCTCCGGGACACGGGTCGACTATGGCTACACCTTC.

The V call is TRBV13, the J call TRBJ2-7, with 8 nucleotides matching TRBD2. V trimming: 3 bases; J trimming: 4 bases; junction bases outside the gene matches: 5. The germline V gene encodes CDR1 PRHDT and CDR2 FYEKMQ (reference sequence). The CDR3 has 14 residues. The DNA for the CDR3 is TGTGCCAGCAGCTTCTCGGGAGGGGGATACGAGCAGTACTTC. This encodes CASSFSGGGYEQYF.

The chain joins TRBV28 to TRBJ2-7, with 7 bases that match TRBD1. CDR3 length: 14 residues. The germline gives CDR1 MDHEN, CDR2 SYDVKM. V lost 2 bases, J lost 2 bases, and 3 bases stayed unmatched. CDR3 loop: CASSLRQGAYEQYF. CDR3 nucleotide sequence: TGTGCCAGCAGTTTAAGGCAGGGGGCCTACGAGCAGTACTTC. Complete variable domain (other parts from reference TRBV28 and TRBJ2-7): DVKVTQSSRYLVKRTGEKVFLECVQDMDHENMFWYRQDPGLGLRLIYFSYDVKMKEKGDIPEGYSVSREKKERFSLILESASTNQTSMYLCASSLRQGAYEQYFGPGTRLTVT.

V and J are TRBV19 and TRBJ1-1; D remains unclear. CDR1 and CDR2 (germline): LNHDA, SQIVND (reference sequence). V was pared by 6 bases and J by 5 bases, with 19 bases between. The CDR3 sequence is 15 residues long. The CDR3 loop reads CASRKGVLEQTEAFF. In DNA, the CDR3 is TGTGCCAGTAGAAAGGGAGTGTTGGAGCAAACTGAAGCTTTCTTT.

This clone has a single count. The germline gene is not matched at one end of the junction; a read error may be the cause. The rearrangement uses TRBV5-1 and TRBJ2-2; D may be TRBD2 (5 bases). The CDR3 extends over 13 amino acids. CDR1 and CDR2 (germline): SGHRS, YFSETQ. In DNA form, the CDR3 reads TGCGCCAGCAGTTTGGACTACACCGGGGAGCTGTTTTTT. As protein: CASSLDYTGELFF.

The chain is built from TRBV4-1 and TRBJ1-3; D possibly corresponds to TRBD1 (6 bases). There are 17 residues in the CDR3. Trimming left V 4 bases short and J 0 bases short, with 16 bases between. The germline V gene encodes CDR1 MGHRA and CDR2 YSYEKL. For the CDR3, the DNA is TGCGCCAGCAGCCGAACGACAGGATTCCTCTCTGGAAACACCATATATTTT. It codes for CASSRTTGFLSGNTIYF.

This chain uses TRBV2 with TRBJ1-5, with 7 nucleotides matching TRBD1. The junction had 1 base not matched to a gene; V was cut back by 5 bases and J by 0 bases. CDR1 is SNHLY and CDR2 is FYNNEI in the germline V gene. This CDR3 contains 14 residues. CDR3 region: CASSRDSSNQPQHF. Here the CDR3 DNA reads TGTGCCAGCAGTAGGGACAGTAGCAATCAGCCCCAGCATTTT.